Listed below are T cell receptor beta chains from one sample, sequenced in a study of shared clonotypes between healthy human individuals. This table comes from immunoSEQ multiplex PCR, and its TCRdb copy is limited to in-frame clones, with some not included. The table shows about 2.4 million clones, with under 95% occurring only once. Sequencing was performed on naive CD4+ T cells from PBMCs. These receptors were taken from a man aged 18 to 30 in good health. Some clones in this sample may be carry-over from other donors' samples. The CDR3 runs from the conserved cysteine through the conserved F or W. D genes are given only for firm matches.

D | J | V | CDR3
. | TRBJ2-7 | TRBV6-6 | CASSYSRRGVPYEQYF
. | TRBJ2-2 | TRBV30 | CAWSEGVDGELFF
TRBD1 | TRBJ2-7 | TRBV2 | CASTKSAFTEGTAFGDEQYF
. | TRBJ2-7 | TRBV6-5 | CASGSRAAYEQYF
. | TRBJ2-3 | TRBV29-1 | CSVEAGTGSTDTQYF
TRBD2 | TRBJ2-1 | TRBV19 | CASSLAGGPNEQFF
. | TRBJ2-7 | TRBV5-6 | CASSLVGAGLDEQYF
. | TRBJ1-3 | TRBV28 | CASSIRDIGGVTIYF
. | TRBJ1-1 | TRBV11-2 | CASSLVAGINTEAFF
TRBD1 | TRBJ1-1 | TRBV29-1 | CSVARTGDYTEAFF
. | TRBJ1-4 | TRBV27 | CASSSRATFIEKLFF
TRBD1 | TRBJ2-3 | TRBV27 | CATGTGDTDTQYF
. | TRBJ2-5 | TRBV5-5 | CASRRHLLVVQETQYF
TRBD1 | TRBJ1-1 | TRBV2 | CASSGWTGTNTEAFF
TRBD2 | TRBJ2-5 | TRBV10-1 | CASSDTSGPPRETQYF
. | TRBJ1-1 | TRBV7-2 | CASSWGLGNTEAFF
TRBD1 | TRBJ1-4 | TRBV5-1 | CASSLRTGQIATNEKLFF
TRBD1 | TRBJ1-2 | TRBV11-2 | CASRSIRGPYGYTF
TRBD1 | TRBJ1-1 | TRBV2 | CASRGQSNTEAFF
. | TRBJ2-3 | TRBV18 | CASSLLWTSVTTDTQYF
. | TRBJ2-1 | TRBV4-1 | CASSQVSLNNEQFF
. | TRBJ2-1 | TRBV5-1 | CASSRQDSSSYNEQFF
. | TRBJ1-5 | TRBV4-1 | CASSQVAIHPQHF
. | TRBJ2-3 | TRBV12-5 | CASGLGRGTDTQYF
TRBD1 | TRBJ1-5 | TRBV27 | CASSFRGQGNQPQHF
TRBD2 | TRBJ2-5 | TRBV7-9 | CASSPPGLAGGRGETQYF
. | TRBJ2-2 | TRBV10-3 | CAISTPGPTAGELFF
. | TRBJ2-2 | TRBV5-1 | CASSLGLSNTGELFF
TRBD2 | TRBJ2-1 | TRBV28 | CASSLAGVREQFF
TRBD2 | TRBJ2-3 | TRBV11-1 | CASSPGGDTQYF
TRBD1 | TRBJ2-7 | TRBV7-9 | CASSLGGQAYF
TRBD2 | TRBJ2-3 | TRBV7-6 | CASSILAGGSTDTQYF
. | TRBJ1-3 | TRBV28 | CASSFGGSWDSGNTIYF